Detailed here is one TCR beta chain. The data were obtained in a study of PD-L1 blockade in urothelial cancer. Study-level information: Analyses were performed on blood at 3 weeks after treatment start (the second dose) and at 6 weeks. T cell content in blood samples showed a median of about 140,000.

Specified time point: peripheral blood 6 weeks after treatment start. Urothelial carcinoma in patients was locally advanced or metastatic. In germline, CDR1 is MDHEN, CDR2 SYDVKM. The CDR3 is 15 amino acids. V lost 6 bases and J 6 bases, leaving 18 bases between the germline ends. In each PCR, synthetic TCR analog templates were spiked in. Generated by immunoSEQ multiplex PCR, the TCRdb table keeps only in-frame clones and is missing some. The sample shows around 50,000 clones, around 85% of them seen only once. The TCR was taken from a man between 45 and 60 years old with urothelial cancer. Sequenced material: PBMCs, taken around atezolizumab (anti-PD-L1) treatment. The V call is TRBV28, the J call TRBJ2-4; D is perhaps TRBD1 (9 bases). The CDR3 sequence: CASSLQGAGGNIQYF. The CDR3 bases are TGTGCCAGCAGCCTACAGGGGGCGGGGGGAAACATTCAGTACTTC.